Listed below are T cell receptor beta chains from one sample, sequenced in a study of siplizumab effects on memory and regulatory T cells. Libraries were prepared by immunoSEQ multiplex PCR; TCRdb keeps only in-frame clonotypes and omits some of them. The sample yields some 100,000 clones, 91% seen once. The specimen sequenced was CD4+ T cells sorted from blood. These receptor sequences come from a human donor in good health. Some clones in this sample may be carry-over from other donors' samples. Both conserved end residues are part of each CDR3. The D gene is left open where the match is weak. For some rows the clone size is stated as once, few or many, or as a class when expanded; others skip it.

V gene	clone size	J gene	D gene	CDR3 DNA	CDR3 protein
TRBV7-9	-	TRBJ2-1	TRBD2	TGTGCCAGCAGCTTAGGAGCGGGAGGTAATGATGAGCAGTTCTTC	CASSLGAGGNDEQFF
TRBV7-2	-	TRBJ2-1	-	TGTGCCAGCAGCTTCACGGGAAACTCCTACAATGAGCAGTTCTTC	CASSFTGNSYNEQFF
TRBV7-6	-	TRBJ2-1	-	TGTGCCAGCAGCCTCGAACGAGCGGGTGAGCAGTTCTTC	CASSLERAGEQFF
TRBV7-2	-	TRBJ1-4	-	TGTGCCAGCAGCTCGCATTGGACGTCTCTGGGGGAAAAACTGTTTTTT	CASSSHWTSLGEKLFF
TRBV7-8	-	TRBJ1-4	-	TGTGCCAGCAGCTCAGGAAGCAGGGGAGGAACTAATGAAAAACTGTTTTTT	CASSSGSRGGTNEKLFF
TRBV27	-	TRBJ1-4	TRBD1	TGTGCCAGCAGTTTTGACAGGGGAAGTGAAAAACTGTTTTTT	CASSFDRGSEKLFF
TRBV10-3	-	TRBJ2-7	-	TGTGCCATCAGTGGGACGTCGGGGAGAAACGAGCAGTACTTC	CAISGTSGRNEQYF
TRBV6-6	-	TRBJ2-7	-	TGTGCCAGCAGTTTTGCCCCTTCGGTCTCGTACGAGCAGTACTTC	CASSFAPSVSYEQYF
TRBV28	few	TRBJ2-2	-	TGTGCCAGCAGTTGGGCAGGGAAAAACACCGGGGAGCTGTTTTTT	CASSWAGKNTGELFF
TRBV27	-	TRBJ2-7	TRBD2	TGTGCCAGCGGGCTAGCGGGCTCCGAGCAGTACTTC	CASGLAGSEQYF
TRBV29-1	-	TRBJ1-6	-	TGCAGCGTTGAAGTTCGCGGGGGACTCCACTTT	CSVEVRGGLHF
TRBV4-1	-	TRBJ2-5	-	TGCGCCAGCAGCCAAGAGAGAAGCGGAACCATGCAAGAGACCCAGTACTTC	CASSQERSGTMQETQYF
TRBV6-4	-	TRBJ2-1	TRBD2	TGTGCCAGCAGTTTACTAGCGGGGCCCTCCTACAATGAGCAGTTCTTC	CASSLLAGPSYNEQFF
TRBV19	once	TRBJ1-2	TRBD1	TGTGCCAGTAGGGGACAGAATCCTGATGGCTACACCTTC	CASRGQNPDGYTF
TRBV6-6	-	TRBJ2-7	TRBD1	TGTGCCAGTCGGGACAGCTCGTACGAGCAGTACTTC	CASRDSSYEQYF
TRBV9	once	TRBJ1-3	TRBD1	TGTGCCAGCAGCGGACAGGGACGAAACACCATATATTTT	CASSGQGRNTIYF
TRBV7-6	-	TRBJ1-2	TRBD1	TGTGCCAGCAGCCTTATTCCTGGACAGGGGGATGGCTACACCTTC	CASSLIPGQGDGYTF